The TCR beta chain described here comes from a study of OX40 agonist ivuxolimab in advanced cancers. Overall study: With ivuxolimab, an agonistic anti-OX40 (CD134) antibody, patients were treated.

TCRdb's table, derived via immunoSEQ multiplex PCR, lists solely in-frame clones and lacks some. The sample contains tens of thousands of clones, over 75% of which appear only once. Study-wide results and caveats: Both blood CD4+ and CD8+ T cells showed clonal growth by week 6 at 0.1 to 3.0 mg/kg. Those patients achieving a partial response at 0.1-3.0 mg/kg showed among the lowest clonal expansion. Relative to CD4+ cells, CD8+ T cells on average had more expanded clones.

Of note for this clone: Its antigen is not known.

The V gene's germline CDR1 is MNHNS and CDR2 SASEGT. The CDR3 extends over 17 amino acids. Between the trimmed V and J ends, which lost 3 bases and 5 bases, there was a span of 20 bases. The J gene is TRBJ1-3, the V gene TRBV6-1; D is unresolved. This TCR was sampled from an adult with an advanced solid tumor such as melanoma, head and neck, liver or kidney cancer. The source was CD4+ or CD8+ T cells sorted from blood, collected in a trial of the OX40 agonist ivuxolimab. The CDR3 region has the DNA TGTGCCAGCAGTGACTATACGTCCGTGGTTCGGAGAAACACCATATATTTT. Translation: CASSDYTSVVRRNTIYF.